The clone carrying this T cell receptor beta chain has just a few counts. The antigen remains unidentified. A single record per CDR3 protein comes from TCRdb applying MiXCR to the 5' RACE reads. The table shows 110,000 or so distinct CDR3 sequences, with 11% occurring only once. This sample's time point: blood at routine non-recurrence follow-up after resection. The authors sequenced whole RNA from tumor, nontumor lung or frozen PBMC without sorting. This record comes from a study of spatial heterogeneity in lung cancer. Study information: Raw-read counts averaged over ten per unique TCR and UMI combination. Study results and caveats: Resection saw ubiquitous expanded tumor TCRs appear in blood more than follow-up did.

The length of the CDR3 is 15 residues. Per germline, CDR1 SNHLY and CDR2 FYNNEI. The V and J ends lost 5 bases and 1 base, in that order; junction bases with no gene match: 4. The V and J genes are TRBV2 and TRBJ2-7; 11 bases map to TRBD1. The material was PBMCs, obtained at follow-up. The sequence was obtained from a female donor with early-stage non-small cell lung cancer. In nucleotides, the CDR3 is TGTGCCAGCAGTATCCGGGACAGGGGGTCCTACGAGCAGTACGTC. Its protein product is CASSIRDRGSYEQYV.